The 6 T cell receptor beta chains reported below all come from one sample, sequenced in a study of graft-versus-host responses after intestinal transplantation. These receptors' antigens are unknown. Clones were sequenced by immunoSEQ multiplex PCR, and TCRdb holds only the in-frame ones, with some missing. The data contain more than 80,000 clones, about 88% of them singletons. The sequencing used unstimulated CD4+ T cells sorted from spleen or lymph node cells, collected before transplant. The receptors come from a human donor who was the organ donor for an intestinal transplant.

This clone turned up a few times. One end of the junction fails to match germline, which may point to a read error. V usage is TRBV7-3 and J usage is TRBJ2-1; tentative D call: TRBD2 (6 bases). The CDR3 is 13 residues long. The V gene's germline CDR1 is SGHTA and CDR2 FQGTGA. CDR3 residues: CASSRDSNNEQFF. The CDR3 DNA follows: TGTGCCAGCAGCCGGGACTCCAACAATGAGCAGTTCTTC. The whole variable domain, remainder taken from reference TRBV7-3 and TRBJ2-1, is GAGVSQTPSNKVTEKGKYVELRCDPISGHTALYWYRQSLGQGPEFLIYFQGTGAADDSGLPNDRFFAVRPEGSVSTLKIQRTERGDSAVYLCASSRDSNNEQFFGPGTRLTVL.

This clone was detected a few times. The rearrangement joins TRBV25-1 to TRBJ1-3; 8 bases align to TRBD1. Trimming cost V 7 bases and J 10 bases; bases outside gene matches: 9. Germline values: CDR1 MGHDK, CDR2 SYGVNS. The CDR3 has 13 residues. The CDR3 nucleotides read TGTGCCAGCAAAGGACAGGGACCCGGTACCATATATTTT. It encodes CASKGQGPGTIYF.

A few counts support this clone. Distinct nucleotide sequences in the sample also encode this CDR3. The rearrangement uses TRBV6-5 and TRBJ2-7, with TRBD2 identical over 11 bases. V dropped 2 bases and J dropped 2; count of bases not matched to a gene: 5. Germline V gives CDR1 MNHEY, CDR2 SVGAGI. This CDR3 contains 16 residues. CDR3 residues: CASSYQGTSGPYEQYF. CDR3 bases: TGTGCCAGCAGTTACCAAGGGACTAGCGGTCCCTACGAGCAGTACTTC.

The V and J genes are TRBV10-2 and TRBJ1-4, with no clear D. The CDR3 consists of 13 residues. Looked up from germline, CDR1 is WSHSY and CDR2 is SAAADI. Between the trimmed V and J ends, which lost 3 bases and 6 bases, there was a span of 8 bases. The DNA of the CDR3 is TGCGCCAGCAGTGACGCCGGGGATGAAAAACTGTTTTTT. Protein product: CASSDAGDEKLFF.

The V and J genes are TRBV18 and TRBJ1-5; TRBD1 matches 8 bases. V lost 6 bases and J lost 7; bases outside the gene matches: 8. The length of the CDR3 is 14 residues. Germline CDR1 KGHSH, CDR2 LQKENI. CDR3: CASSPDRGHQPQHF. In nucleotides, the CDR3 is TGTGCCAGCTCGCCCGACAGGGGTCACCAGCCCCAGCATTTT.

This clone has more than one count but fewer than ten. This chain joins TRBV6-5 and TRBJ1-1, with a possible D match to TRBD1 (5 bases). Per the germline V gene, CDR1 is MNHEY and CDR2 is SVGAGI. CDR3 length equals 13 residues. V lost 4 bases, J lost 2 bases, and 8 bases lay in between. The chain's CDR3 is CASSSGPNTEAFF. In nucleotides, the CDR3 is TGTGCCAGCAGTTCAGGGCCTAACACTGAAGCTTTCTTT.